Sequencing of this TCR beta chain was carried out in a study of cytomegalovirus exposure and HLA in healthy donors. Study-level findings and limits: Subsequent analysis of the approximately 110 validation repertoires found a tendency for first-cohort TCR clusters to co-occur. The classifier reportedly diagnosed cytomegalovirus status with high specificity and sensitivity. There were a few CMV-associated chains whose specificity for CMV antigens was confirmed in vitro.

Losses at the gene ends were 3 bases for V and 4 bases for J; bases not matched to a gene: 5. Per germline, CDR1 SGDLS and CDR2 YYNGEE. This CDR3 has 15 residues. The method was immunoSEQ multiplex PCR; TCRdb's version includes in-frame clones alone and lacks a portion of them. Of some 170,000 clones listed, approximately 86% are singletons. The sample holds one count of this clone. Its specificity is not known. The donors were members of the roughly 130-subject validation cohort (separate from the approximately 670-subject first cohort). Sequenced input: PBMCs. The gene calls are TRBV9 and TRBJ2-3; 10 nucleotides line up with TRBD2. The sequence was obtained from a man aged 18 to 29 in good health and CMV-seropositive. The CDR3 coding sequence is TGTGCCAGCAGCGCGAGCGGGAGGGCCCCAGATACGCAGTATTTT. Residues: CASSASGRAPDTQYF. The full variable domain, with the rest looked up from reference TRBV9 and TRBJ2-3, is DSGVTQTPKHLITATGQRVTLRCSPRSGDLSVYWYQQSLDQGLQFLIQYYNGEERAKGNILERFSAQQFPDLHSELNLSSLELGDSALYFCASSASGRAPDTQYFGPGTRLTVL.